This T cell receptor beta chain originates from a study of blood T cell repertoires in COVID-19. For the study at large: Acute and convalescent COVID-19 specimens originated in the United States, Italy and Spain. PBMCs, B-cell-depleted T cells, or T cells provided the cDNA or gDNA that made up the material.

Under the authors' procedure: For nucleated cells, counts were estimated from reference gene primer amplification. Profiling relied on immunoSEQ multiplex PCR, and the TCRdb table lists in-frame clones only, not all of them. The DNA gave D and trimming, while V, J and clone size come from that table. The repertoire has some 260,000 clones, about 88% of them found once; the top ten carry 2% to 2.5%. The trim removed 0 bases at V and 6 bases at J, leaving 9 bases unmatched. In germline, CDR1 is LGHDT, CDR2 YNNKEL (reference sequence). This CDR3 is built from 18 residues. The gene calls are TRBV3-1 (or the pseudogene TRBV3-2) and TRBJ2-1; 12 bases agree with TRBD2. The sequenced material came from peripheral blood. The source of this sequence is a woman aged 40-49 years who had recovered from COVID-19. The CDR3 DNA sequence: TGTGCCAGCAGCCAAGAAACTAGCGGGGGGTACTTCAGCAATGAGCAGTTCTTC. Its protein product is CASSQETSGGYFSNEQFF.